This entry lists 25 T cell receptor beta chains sequenced from one sample in a study of blood T cell repertoires in COVID-19. Some clones are missing from TCRdb's copy, which holds only in-frame ones; the method was immunoSEQ multiplex PCR. The sample records 150,000 to 200,000 clones, more than 75% being singletons. Sequenced sample: peripheral blood. The receptors here all came from a man in his 70s with acute or convalescent COVID-19.

This clone was found a few times. The rearrangement uses TRBV11-2 and TRBJ2-1; tentatively, D is TRBD2 (5 bases). Germline values: CDR1 SGHAT, CDR2 FQNNGV. The length of the CDR3 is 15 residues. Trimming stripped 1 base from V and 7 bases from J, with 14 bases between. The CDR3 reads CASSLGTLAGNEQFF. CDR3 bases: TGTGCCAGCAGCTTAGGAACTCTTGCGGGTAATGAGCAGTTCTTC.

This clone was counted between two and nine times. The rearrangement uses TRBV28 and TRBJ1-3; D may be TRBD1 (5 bases). Trimming cost V 7 bases and J 2 bases, with 18 bases left between them. CDR1 and CDR2 (germline): MDHEN, SYDVKM. The CDR3 is made up of 16 amino acids. The CDR3 region is CASTLGGVTAGNTIYF. The CDR3 DNA sequence: TGTGCCAGCACCCTGGGGGGGGTCACGGCTGGAAACACCATATATTTT.

This clone was picked up one time. The V call is TRBV29-1, the J call TRBJ2-3, with 8 bases that match TRBD1. Looked up from germline, CDR1 is SQVTM and CDR2 is ANQGSEA. J gave up 0 bases and V 7 bases, and 9 bases lay outside the gene matches. The CDR3 is 15 amino acids. This CDR3 is CSGTGTGGSTDTQYF. The CDR3 nucleotides are TGCAGCGGAACCGGGACAGGAGGTAGCACAGATACGCAGTATTTT.

This clone has only a few counts. The chain recombines TRBV7-8 with TRBJ1-3; D is unresolved. This CDR3 comprises 18 residues. V dropped 1 base and J dropped 0 bases, with 16 bases sitting between them. Germline CDR1 is SGHVS and CDR2 is FQNEAQ. The DNA for the CDR3 is TGTGCCAGCAGCTTAGTTCGTGCGCTGCGAAGCTCTGGAAACACCATATATTTT. It encodes CASSLVRALRSSGNTIYF.

This clone was counted only a few times. J is TRBJ2-1 and V is TRBV5-5; 15 bases fit TRBD2. The CDR3 sequence is 19 residues long. Trimming took 4 bases from V and 0 from J; bases not matched to a gene: 8. Looked up from germline, CDR1 is SGHKS and CDR2 is YYEKEE (reference sequence). The CDR3 coding sequence is TGTGCCAGCAGCCCGAAGGGGACTAGCGGGAGGAGCTCCTACAATGAGCAGTTCTTC. Translating gives CASSPKGTSGRSSYNEQFF.

The chain couples TRBV6-5 to TRBJ1-2, with 9 bases that match TRBD1. The CDR3 totals 14 residues. Germline V gene sequence: CDR1 MNHEY, CDR2 SVGAGI. The V and J ends lost 6 bases and 4 bases, in that order; junction bases with no gene match: 6. The CDR3 bases are TGTGCCAGCAGGAGTACAGGGGGCCCCTATGGCTACACCTTC. This encodes CASRSTGGPYGYTF.

In DNA form, the CDR3 reads TGTGCCAGCAGTTACTCTCAGGGGGCTTGGACTGAAGCTTTCTTT. This gives the protein CASSYSQGAWTEAFF. This chain uses TRBV6-5 with TRBJ1-1; 8 bases match TRBD1. This CDR3 has 15 amino acids. V lost 0 bases to trimming and J lost 5 bases; unmatched junction nucleotides: 5. Germline values: CDR1 MNHEY, CDR2 SVGAGI.

This clone occurred a few times. This sequence joins TRBV29-1 and TRBJ1-2, with 8 bases aligning to TRBD1. Trimming removed 4 bases from V and 0 bases from J; junction bases left unmatched: 7. The CDR3 contains 15 residues. Germline CDR1 and CDR2: SQVTM and ANQGSEA. The CDR3 reads CSVGDRGITNYGYTF. CDR3 in DNA: TGCAGCGTTGGAGACAGGGGCATCACTAACTATGGCTACACCTTC.

This chain connects TRBV27 to TRBJ2-1, with 8 bases fitting TRBD2. The J segment lost 7 bases and the V segment lost 0 bases, leaving 5 bases of the junction unmatched. The CDR3 has 15 residues. Germline assignment: CDR1 MNHEY and CDR2 SMNVEV (reference sequence). The CDR3 sequence: CASSLSAGEGNEQFF. The CDR3 bases are TGTGCCAGCAGTTTATCAGCGGGAGAGGGGAATGAGCAGTTCTTC.

This clone appeared a few times. The chain links TRBV11-2 to TRBJ1-4; 10 bases match TRBD1. This CDR3 region has 14 residues. V trimming: 5 bases; J trimming: 4 bases; junction bases outside the gene matches: 1. Germline values: CDR1 SGHAT, CDR2 FQNNGV. The CDR3 DNA is TGTGCCAGCAGCCGGACAGGGGGTAATGAAAAACTGTTTTTT. Encoded protein: CASSRTGGNEKLFF.

The rearrangement links TRBV27 to TRBJ1-5; weak D call: TRBD1 (5 bases). Germline V lookup: CDR1 MNHEY, CDR2 SMNVEV (reference sequence). The length of the CDR3 is 14 residues. V gave up 8 bases and J gave up 4 bases, with 15 bases separating them. In DNA form, the CDR3 reads TGTGCCAGCGGCCATCGGGCAGGGAATCAGCCCCAGCATTTT. It codes for CASGHRAGNQPQHF.

The chain carries TRBV18 and TRBJ2-1; D is perhaps TRBD2 (6 bases). This CDR3 is 15 amino acids long. Germline V gives CDR1 KGHSH, CDR2 LQKENI. Trimming shortened V by 3 bases and J by 7 bases, and 16 bases separated the two germline ends. CDR3 sequence reads: CASSPWDGGLNEQFF. CDR3 nucleotide sequence: TGTGCCAGCTCACCTTGGGACGGAGGGTTGAATGAGCAGTTCTTC.

V gene TRBV4-1 combines with J gene TRBJ2-3; 8 positions match TRBD2. V lost 3 bases, J lost 4 bases, and 3 bases stayed unmatched. This CDR3 comprises 14 residues. Germline V CDR1 and CDR2: MGHRA, YSYEKL. The CDR3 DNA reads as TGCGCCAGCAGCCACGGGACTAGGGCAGATACGCAGTATTTT. It translates to CASSHGTRADTQYF.

J is TRBJ1-1 and V is TRBV6-5; 10 nucleotides agree with TRBD1. V was pared by 4 bases and J by 3 bases, with 5 bases of the junction left unmatched. This CDR3 has 15 amino acids. Germline V gene sequence: CDR1 MNHEY, CDR2 SVGAGI. This CDR3 reads CASSFGQGGDTEAFF. The CDR3 DNA reads TGTGCCAGCAGTTTCGGACAGGGGGGGGACACTGAAGCTTTCTTT.

This clone was seen once. The chain uses TRBV28 and TRBJ2-7, with 10 bases lining up with TRBD2. This CDR3 contains 16 residues. The ends lost 6 bases at V and 1 base at J; junction bases unmatched: 9. Germline CDR1 reads MDHEN; CDR2 reads SYDVKM. The CDR3 bases are TGTGCCAGCAGCCCCCATTTAGCGGGAGGTTCCTACGAGCAGTACTTC. Encoded protein: CASSPHLAGGSYEQYF.

The chain employs TRBV4-2 and TRBJ1-4; perhaps TRBD1 as D (5 bases). V lost 0 bases and J 7 bases, leaving 12 bases between the germline ends. The CDR3 consists of 15 residues. CDR1 is LGHNA and CDR2 is YNFKEQ in the germline V gene. The CDR3 nucleotides read TGTGCCAGCAGCCAAGATCAACGGACAACTGAAAAACTGTTTTTT. Protein product: CASSQDQRTTEKLFF.

The rearrangement uses TRBV7-3 and TRBJ2-7, with 10 bases identical to TRBD1. CDR1 is SGHTA, CDR2 FQGTGA, per germline. Trimming removed 4 bases from V and 4 bases from J; junction bases left unmatched: 4. This CDR3 is 14 amino acids long. In DNA form, the CDR3 reads TGTGCCAGCAGCTCGGGACAGGGGCTTTACGAGCAGTACTTC. It is translated as CASSSGQGLYEQYF.

The V and J genes are TRBV2 and TRBJ1-5; D is unresolved. Germline-derived CDR1 and CDR2 are SNHLY and FYNNEI. This CDR3 spans 14 amino acids. V lost 8 bases to trimming and J lost 6 bases, with 17 bases between them. CDR3 DNA sequence: TGTGCCAGCGGCCTAGAGTCCGGAGGTCAGCCCCAGCATTTT. Translated: CASGLESGGQPQHF.

This rearrangement joins TRBV6-5 to TRBJ1-1; D is uncertain. The CDR3 length is 13 residues. Germline CDR1 MNHEY, CDR2 SVGAGI. V was clipped by 2 bases and J by 5 bases, with 9 bases between them. The CDR3 DNA reads TGTGCCAGCAGTTACGCTATGATAACTGAAGCTTTCTTT. It yields the protein CASSYAMITEAFF.

The gene calls are TRBV7-2 and TRBJ2-3; D gene unclear. The CDR3 covers 14 residues. Trimming cost V 2 bases and J 2 bases, with 8 bases left between them. Germline loops: CDR1 SGHTA, CDR2 FQGNSA. CDR3: CASSLRLNTDTQYF. The CDR3 DNA reads TGTGCCAGCAGCTTAAGACTTAACACAGATACGCAGTATTTT.

The rearrangement links TRBV6-5 to TRBJ2-2; D remains ambiguous. This CDR3 is 14 amino acids long. Germline V lookup: CDR1 MNHEY, CDR2 SVGAGI. The V gene lost 2 bases and the J gene lost 5 bases, with 9 bases spanning the gap. The CDR3 sequence: CASSYKSETGELFF. CDR3 bases: TGTGCCAGCAGTTACAAGAGTGAGACCGGGGAGCTGTTTTTT.

This chain joins TRBV28 and TRBJ2-7; TRBD1 agrees at 10 bases. The CDR3 is made up of 14 amino acids. The germline CDR1 and CDR2 sequences are MDHEN and SYDVKM. Trimming removed 6 bases from V and 6 bases from J; junction bases left unmatched: 8. The CDR3 region is CASSVPGQGREQYF. CDR3 in DNA: TGTGCCAGCAGCGTACCGGGACAGGGGCGCGAGCAGTACTTC.

This clone was detected only once. The chain joins TRBV3-1 (or the pseudogene TRBV3-2) to TRBJ2-7; D is perhaps TRBD1 (6 bases). The CDR3 spans 14 residues. Germline V gene sequence: CDR1 LGHDT, CDR2 YNNKEL (reference sequence). V shed 6 bases and J shed 3 bases, with 15 bases lying between them. CDR3 loop: CASRAQGEGYEQYF. As DNA, the CDR3 is TGTGCCAGCAGGGCACAGGGAGAGGGCTACGAGCAGTACTTC.

The gene calls are TRBV10-2 and TRBJ1-2; TRBD1 agrees at 8 bases. The CDR3 spans 15 residues. The germline CDR1 and CDR2 sequences are WSHSY and SAAADI. Germline trimming cut 4 bases from V and 4 bases from J; bases unmatched to any gene: 8. In DNA, the CDR3 is TGCGCCAGCAGTGCGGCAGGGGGCCGGCTCTATGGCTACACCTTC. This gives the protein CASSAAGGRLYGYTF.

The chain joins TRBV9 to TRBJ1-2, with D unclear. V was pared by 4 bases and J by 3 bases, with 13 bases between. Looked up from germline, CDR1 is SGDLS and CDR2 is YYNGEE. The CDR3 spans 14 residues. The CDR3 sequence is CASSPHHTYYGYTF. The CDR3 DNA follows: TGTGCCAGCAGCCCCCACCACACCTACTATGGCTACACCTTC. Complete variable domain (other parts from reference TRBV9 and TRBJ1-2): DSGVTQTPKHLITATGQRVTLRCSPRSGDLSVYWYQQSLDQGLQFLIQYYNGEERAKGNILERFSAQQFPDLHSELNLSSLELGDSALYFCASSPHHTYYGYTFGSGTRLTVV.